Below are 9 T cell receptor beta chains sequenced from a single sample in a study of CD8 T cells in Susac syndrome. Random-hexamer reverse transcription was applied to about 0.5 to 1 ug RNA. TCRdb called the immunoSEQ multiplex PCR reads again in MiXCR, with one record for every CDR3 protein. The table has 120,000 to 150,000 distinct CDR3 sequences, approximately 95% seen once; the top ten hold approximately 0.09%. Sample: CD4+ T cells from PBMCs. Receptor source: a human donor in good health.

This chain joins TRBV2 and TRBJ2-7; D perhaps matches TRBD2 (5 bases). The CDR3 spans 13 residues. V was shortened by 6 bases and J by 6 bases, with 15 bases between the two germline ends. The germline V gene has CDR1 SNHLY and CDR2 FYNNEI. DNA of the CDR3: TGTGCCAGCAGACTAGTCCACCGGGGCGAGCAGTACTTC. This codes for CASRLVHRGEQYF. Combining the CDR3 with reference TRBV2 and TRBJ2-7 gives the whole variable domain EPEVTQTPSHQVTQMGQEVILRCVPISNHLYFYWYRQILGQKVEFLVSFYNNEISEKSEIFDDQFSVERPDGSNFTLKIRSTKLEDSAMYFCASRLVHRGEQYFGPGTRLTVT.

This chain uses TRBV4-1 with TRBJ1-1; possible D gene TRBD1, 6 bases. Germline CDR1 reads MGHRA; CDR2 reads YSYEKL. CDR3 length: 16 amino acids. V lost 7 bases and J lost 1, with 19 bases in between. The CDR3 DNA reads as TGCGCCAGCAACGGACAGCTTAATGTCAGGAACACTGAAGCTTTCTTT. As protein: CASNGQLNVRNTEAFF.

There are a few counts of this clonotype. As DNA, the CDR3 is TGTGCCAGCAGCTTAGGGACAAGCGCAGAGACCCAGTACTTC. Translating it yields CASSLGTSAETQYF. The rearrangement links TRBV11-2 to TRBJ2-5; possibly TRBD1 for D (5 bases). Trimming shortened V by 1 base and J by 4 bases, and 10 bases separated the two germline ends. Germline V gene data show CDR1 as SGHAT and CDR2 as FQNNGV. The CDR3 covers 14 residues.

The rearrangement uses TRBV20-1 and TRBJ2-2; 11 positions agree with TRBD2. There are 14 residues in the CDR3. The ends lost 6 bases at V and 3 bases at J; junction bases unmatched: 3. CDR1 and CDR2 from the germline V gene are DFQATT and SNEGSKA (reference sequence). The CDR3 protein is CSAPGLADTGELFF. DNA of the CDR3: TGCAGTGCCCCGGGACTAGCGGACACCGGGGAGCTGTTTTTT.

This chain joins TRBV3-1 and TRBJ2-5; D is tentatively TRBD1 or TRBD2 (7 bases each). Trimming removed 6 bases at V and 3 bases at J, with 14 bases between. Germline V gene lookup returns CDR1 LGHDT and CDR2 YNNKEL (reference sequence). The CDR3 is made up of 14 amino acids. The CDR3 nucleotides are TGTGCCAGCAGTCGGCAGGGGGGGAAAGAGACCCAGTACTTC. This translates into CASSRQGGKETQYF.

This chain links TRBV3-1 with TRBJ2-7; D not resolved. The length of the CDR3 is 16 residues. V was clipped by 1 base and J by 2 bases, with 15 bases between them. From germline, CDR1 is LGHDT and CDR2 YNNKEL (reference sequence). CDR3 amino acids: CASSQVGLRRTYEQYF. The CDR3, as DNA: TGTGCCAGCAGCCAAGTGGGTTTAAGGAGAACCTACGAGCAGTACTTC.

J is TRBJ2-5 and V is TRBV19, with no clear D. The V end lost 3 bases, the J end lost 5 bases, and 13 bases lay between the germline ends. CDR1 and CDR2 from the germline V gene are LNHDA and SQIVND (reference sequence). This CDR3 region has 14 residues. CDR3 sequence (DNA): TGTGCCAGTAGTATCCAAGGGCGTCGGGAGACCCAGTACTTC. This sequence encodes CASSIQGRRETQYF.

V usage is TRBV9 and J usage is TRBJ2-7; no clear D gene. Trimming stripped 0 bases from V and 2 bases from J, with 9 bases between. Germline V lookup: CDR1 SGDLS, CDR2 YYNGEE. The CDR3 has 14 amino acids. CDR3 amino acids: CASSVEDGPYEQYF. The DNA for the CDR3 is TGTGCCAGCAGCGTAGAAGACGGTCCCTACGAGCAGTACTTC.

This sequence joins TRBV2 and TRBJ2-7; 7 bases line up with TRBD1. The CDR3 is 14 residues long. Per germline, CDR1 SNHLY and CDR2 FYNNEI. V trimming: 4 bases; J trimming: 2 bases; junction bases outside the gene matches: 5. The CDR3 DNA reads TGTGCCAGCAGTGTTGAAGGGGGCCCCTACGAGCAGTACTTC. This gives the protein CASSVEGGPYEQYF.